Below, 22 T cell receptor beta chains from the same sample are listed, as sequenced in a study of glioma-infiltrating T cells. Amplification of TCR alpha and beta CDR3 regions from RNA used iRepertoire nested multiplex PCR. MiXCR was run by TCRdb on the multiplex PCR reads, yielding one entry per CDR3 protein. The table records about 93,000 distinct CDR3 sequences, 40% of them present only once. Material for sequencing was glioma tissue, nonneoplastic brain tissue, or PBMCs (not recorded which). The receptor set was obtained from a human donor with low-grade glioma or glioblastoma, undergoing nonglioma brain surgery, or in good health (not recorded which).

This clonotype was recorded only once. Being one base from a much bigger clone, this may be a read error. The gene calls are TRBV18 and TRBJ1-5; a weak D match, TRBD1 (5 bases). The CDR3 covers 15 residues. Looked up from germline, CDR1 is KGHSH and CDR2 is LQKENI. The CDR3 DNA follows: TGTGACAGCTCACCAAGCCAGGGAAACAATCAGCCCCAGCATTTT. Its protein product is CDSSPSQGNNQPQHF.

This clonotype was observed at least ten times. V usage is TRBV5-5 and J usage is TRBJ1-5; D is uncertain. The CDR3 is made up of 12 amino acids. Trimming left V 5 bases short and J 2 bases short, with 5 bases between. CDR1 and CDR2 from the germline V gene are SGHKS and YYEKEE (reference sequence). CDR3 in amino acids: CASSTGNQPQHF. The DNA of the CDR3 is TGTGCCAGCAGTACGGGCAATCAGCCCCAGCATTTT.

This clonotype has ten or more counts. The chain carries TRBV27 and TRBJ2-7; perhaps TRBD2 as D (5 bases). The germline V gene has CDR1 MNHEY and CDR2 SMNVEV (reference sequence). Trimming removed 8 bases at V and 0 bases at J, with 17 bases between. This CDR3 spans 15 amino acids. The CDR3 coding sequence is TGTGCCAGCGGTCCCAGGACTTCCCCCTCCTACGAGCAGTACTTC. It specifies CASGPRTSPSYEQYF.

There are many counts of this clonotype. The chain uses TRBV7-6 and TRBJ1-4; D call uncertain. The CDR3 is made up of 13 amino acids. Germline values: CDR1 SGHVS, CDR2 FNYEAQ. V was cut by 4 bases and J by 7 bases, with 10 bases left in between. CDR3 residues: CASSSTVGEKLFF. CDR3 nucleotide sequence: TGTGCCAGCAGCTCTACCGTCGGTGAAAAACTGTTTTTT.

This clonotype was detected many times. The chain has TRBV2 and TRBJ2-7; possibly TRBD1 or TRBD2 for D (6 bases each). CDR3 length: 13 residues. The V end was cut by 7 bases, the J end by 2 bases, with 12 bases between. Germline CDR1 SNHLY, CDR2 FYNNEI. This chain's CDR3 is CASTGAGPYEQYF. CDR3 nucleotides: TGTGCCAGCACGGGGGCAGGACCCTACGAGCAGTACTTC.

This clonotype was observed at least ten times. The chain has TRBV28 and TRBJ2-2; D gene unclear. Trimming removed 5 bases from V and 4 bases from J, with 11 bases in between. Germline CDR1 is MDHEN and CDR2 is SYDVKM. The CDR3 length is 14 residues. In DNA form, the CDR3 reads TGTGCCAGCAGTCAAACAGTCAGCACCGGGGAGCTGTTTTTT. It specifies CASSQTVSTGELFF.

The rearrangement uses TRBV19 and TRBJ2-7; TRBD2 matches 7 bases. V was clipped by 3 bases and J by 7 bases; unmatched bases: 12. Germline CDR1 LNHDA, CDR2 SQIVND (reference sequence). The CDR3 runs to 15 residues. The CDR3 DNA reads TGTGCCAGTAGTATCATAGCGGGCTCCTTCAATGAGCAGTACTTC. Its translation: CASSIIAGSFNEQYF. Full variable domain (rest looked up from reference TRBV19 and TRBJ2-7): DGGITQSPKYLFRKEGQNVTLSCEQNLNHDAMYWYRQDPGQGLRLIYYSQIVNDFQKGDIAEGYSVSREKKESFPLTVTSAQKNPTAFYLCASSIIAGSFNEQYFGPGTRLTVT.

The chain employs TRBV19 and TRBJ1-4; no reliable D call. This CDR3 region has 16 residues. CDR1 and CDR2 (germline): LNHDA, SQIVND (reference sequence). The CDR3 sequence: CARSIDSAQSSGKLFF. For the CDR3, the DNA is TGTGCAAGGAGTATTGATTCGGCGCAGTCATCTGGAAAACTGTTTTTT.

The table lists this clonotype with a count of one. The conserved phenylalanine or tryptophan normally closing the CDR3 is absent here, so this likely arose from a read error. This chain joins TRBV19 and TRBJ1-1; D is ambiguous. This CDR3 region has 15 residues. Germline V lookup: CDR1 LNHDA, CDR2 SQIVND (reference sequence). Trimming took 3 bases from V and 1 from J, leaving 12 bases between them. In DNA, the CDR3 is TGTGCCAGTAGTATCTTTGGAGGCGGGAACACTGAAGCTTTCTCT. It encodes CASSIFGGGNTEAFS.

This clonotype was picked up many times. V gene TRBV7-9 combines with J gene TRBJ1-4; 7 nucleotides match TRBD1. The CDR3 extends over 16 amino acids. The V and J ends lost 5 bases and 5 bases, in that order; junction bases with no gene match: 11. Per germline, CDR1 SEHNR and CDR2 FQNEAQ (reference sequence). The CDR3 loop is CASSPQGVATNEKLFF. The DNA of the CDR3 is TGTGCCAGCAGCCCGCAGGGGGTTGCGACCAATGAAAAACTGTTTTTT.

At least ten counts were recorded for this clonotype. The J gene is TRBJ2-3, the V gene TRBV5-1; D gene uncertain. Per germline, CDR1 SGHRS and CDR2 YFSETQ. The CDR3 runs 16 residues. V lost 1 base to trimming and J lost 2 bases, with 14 bases between them. This CDR3 is CASSLSARRNTDTQYF. The CDR3 region has the DNA TGCGCCAGCAGCTTGAGCGCCCGACGGAACACAGATACGCAGTATTTT.

For this clonotype: This sequence may be a read error, since a much larger clone differs from it by one base. This chain joins TRBV30 and TRBJ2-7, with 7 bases that match TRBD1. The germline CDR1 and CDR2 sequences are GTSNPN and SVGIG (reference sequence). J gave up 3 bases and V 3 bases, and 5 bases lay outside the gene matches. The CDR3 spans 13 residues. CDR3 amino acids: CAWRRGTDYEQYF. The DNA for the CDR3 is TGTGCCTGGAGACGAGGGACAGACTACGAGCAGTACTTC.

This clonotype was counted only a few times. A much bigger clone sits one base away, suggesting this may be a read error. The chain links TRBV4-1 to TRBJ2-3; 8 nucleotides agree with TRBD2. Germline V gene sequence: CDR1 MGHRA, CDR2 YSYEKL. The V segment lost 0 bases and the J segment 5 bases; nucleotides outside the gene matches: 4. CDR3 length: 15 amino acids. The CDR3 DNA follows: TGCGCCAGCAGCCAAGAGGCAGCGGGAGTAGATACGCAGTATTTT. It is translated as CASSQEAAGVDTQYF.

Ten or more counts support this clonotype. This chain uses TRBV4-1 with TRBJ1-4; D may be TRBD1 (5 bases). Germline V gives CDR1 MGHRA, CDR2 YSYEKL. This CDR3 is 17 amino acids long. V lost 4 bases and J lost 3, with 18 bases in between. CDR3 in amino acids: CASSLGTIASANEKLFF. CDR3 sequence (DNA): TGCGCCAGCAGCCTGGGGACCATAGCCAGCGCTAATGAAAAACTGTTTTTT.

CDR3 sequence reads: CASSGTSVGTDTQYF. The CDR3 DNA reads TGTGCCAGCAGCGGGACTAGCGTAGGCACAGATACGCAGTATTTT. The chain joins TRBV25-1 to TRBJ2-3; 10 nucleotides match TRBD2. This CDR3 comprises 15 residues. CDR1 MGHDK and CDR2 SYGVNS come from the germline V gene. V shed 6 bases and J 1 base; nucleotides not matched to a gene: 4.

This clonotype appeared a single time. One junction end disagrees with the germline gene, perhaps due to a read error. This rearrangement joins TRBV6-4 to TRBJ2-1; TRBD2 matches 10 bases. In germline, CDR1 is MRHNA, CDR2 SNTAGT. There are 15 residues in the CDR3. The CDR3 DNA is TGTGCCAGCAGTGAAGCGGGGGGGAGCTACAATGATCAGTTCTTC. It yields the protein CASSEAGGSYNDQFF.

Remarks on this clonotype: A much more abundant neighbour one base away suggests this may be a read error. The chain links TRBV20-1 to TRBJ2-6, with D hard to call. The CDR3 totals 13 residues. Germline loops: CDR1 DFQATT, CDR2 SNEGSKA (reference sequence). The CDR3 sequence is CGAKGSEANVLTF. The CDR3 DNA reads TGCGGTGCTAAGGGCAGTGAGGCCAACGTCCTGACTTTC.

The chain joins TRBV6-2 or TRBV6-3 to TRBJ2-7; D gene unclear. This CDR3 region has 11 residues. Germline-derived CDR1 and CDR2 are MNHEY and SVGEGT. V lost 7 bases, J lost 4 bases, and 8 bases lay in between. The CDR3, as DNA: TGTGCCAGCATTTATAAATACGAGCAGTACTTC. This gives the protein CASIYKYEQYF.

The sample holds many counts of this clonotype. This chain joins TRBV29-1 and TRBJ1-5, with D maybe TRBD1 (5 bases). This CDR3 has 14 residues. Germline lookup yields CDR1 SQVTM and CDR2 ANQGSEA. V was shortened by 4 bases and J by 3 bases, with 13 bases between the two germline ends. The CDR3: CSVGDPTNNQPQHF. CDR3 nucleotide sequence: TGCAGCGTTGGGGACCCGACGAACAATCAGCCCCAGCATTTT. The full variable domain, in which reference TRBV29-1 and TRBJ1-5 provide the parts outside the CDR3, is SAVISQKPSRDICQRGTSLTIQCQVDSQVTMMFWYRQQPGQSLTLIATANQGSEATYESGFVIDKFPISRPNLTFSTLTVSNMSPEDSSIYLCSVGDPTNNQPQHFGDGTRLSIL.

Comments on this clonotype: This may stem from a read error, because a much larger clone lies one nucleotide away. The chain couples TRBV3-1 to TRBJ2-7, with D possibly being TRBD2 (5 bases). The CDR3 runs to 14 residues. The germline V gene encodes CDR1 LGHDT and CDR2 YNNKEL (reference sequence). V was clipped by 4 bases and J by 2 bases, with 12 bases between them. The CDR3 DNA reads TGTGCCAGCAGCCTGACTATTGGTACCTACGAGCAGTACTTC. Translated: CASSLTIGTYEQYF.

This clonotype was counted at least ten times. The V call is TRBV5-1, the J call TRBJ2-7, with 7 bases matching TRBD1. J was trimmed by 1 base and V by 4 bases; bases with no gene match: 5. The length of the CDR3 is 14 residues. Germline CDR1 reads SGHRS; CDR2 reads YFSETQ. This chain's CDR3 is CASSHDRVSYEQYF. The CDR3 region has the DNA TGCGCCAGCAGCCACGACAGGGTTTCCTACGAGCAGTACTTC.

The table lists this clonotype with many counts. The chain employs TRBV6-1 and TRBJ2-7; D is possibly TRBD2 (6 bases). Germline V gives CDR1 MNHNS, CDR2 SASEGT. This CDR3 spans 18 amino acids. Trimming left V 5 bases short and J 3 bases short, with 26 bases between. In DNA form, the CDR3 reads TGTGCCAGCAGTTTCAATTCGGGACTCCTCACGAGGGGCTACGAGCAGTACTTC. This codes for CASSFNSGLLTRGYEQYF.